The rows below give T cell receptor beta chains drawn from one sample of a study of OX40 agonist ivuxolimab in advanced cancers. Measured with immunoSEQ multiplex PCR; TCRdb has only the in-frame clones, and not every one. The sample has about 73,000 clones, 80% to 95% seen once. Sample: CD4+ or CD8+ T cells sorted from blood, taken in a trial of the OX40 agonist ivuxolimab. The receptors originated from an adult with an advanced solid tumor such as melanoma, head and neck, liver or kidney cancer. The CDR3 runs from the conserved cysteine through the conserved F or W. A D gene is named only where the DNA matches it firmly. Only some rows state a clone size, as once, few, many or a class for expanded clones.

>TRBD2|TRBV19|NA|TRBJ2-5
TGTGCCAGTAGTATGACTAGCGGGAGGGAGACCCAGTACTTC
CASSMTSGRETQYF
>NA|TRBV5-1|NA|TRBJ2-7
TGCGCCAGCAGCTTGGAGTACGAGCAGTACTTC
CASSLEYEQYF
>NA|TRBV19|NA|TRBJ1-1
TGTGCCAGCACCTCAGGGCGGCATAACACTGAAGCTTTCTTT
CASTSGRHNTEAFF
>TRBD2|TRBV6-4|once|TRBJ2-1
TGTGCCAGCAATATGGCTAGCGGGAGGGAAGGGAGGGCTTACAATGAGCAGTTCTTC
CASNMASGREGRAYNEQFF
>NA|TRBV2|NA|TRBJ2-3
TGTGCCAGCAGTGAAAGGGGTGCCACAGATACGCAGTATTTT
CASSERGATDTQYF
>NA|TRBV7-3|NA|TRBJ2-2
TGTGCCAGCAGCTTGACGGGTGCGGGGGCGAGGACCGGGGAGCTGTTTTTT
CASSLTGAGARTGELFF
>TRBD2|TRBV2|NA|TRBJ2-5
TGTGCCAGCAGTGAAAGCGGGAGGGGGAGAGAGACCCAGTACTTC
CASSESGRGRETQYF
>NA|TRBV7-2|NA|TRBJ2-7
TGTGCCAGCAGCCCCGGGGCCTACGAGCAGTACTTC
CASSPGAYEQYF
>NA|TRBV6-5|NA|TRBJ1-5
TGTGCCAGCAGTTACTCGGTCAGGGGTCATCAGCCCCAGCATTTT
CASSYSVRGHQPQHF
>NA|TRBV6-5|NA|TRBJ1-3
TGTGCCAGCAGCCCTGGGGGCGGAAACACCATATATTTT
CASSPGGGNTIYF
>NA|TRBV25-1|NA|TRBJ1-1
TGTGCCAGCAGTGTCAACAGTCCAAGGGGAGGGACTGAAGCTTTCTTT
CASSVNSPRGGTEAFF
>NA|TRBV5-1|NA|TRBJ2-1
TGCGCCAGCAGCGCCCAGCTAGCGACCTACAATGAGCAGTTCTTC
CASSAQLATYNEQFF
>NA|TRBV6-6|few|TRBJ1-3
TGTGCCAGCAGTTACAAGGGGCCTAGAAACACCATATATTTT
CASSYKGPRNTIYF
>NA|TRBV29-1|NA|TRBJ1-2
TGCAGCGTTGAAGTCGTAGGGACGGGCTACACCTTC
CSVEVVGTGYTF
>TRBD2|TRBV15|once|TRBJ2-1
TGTGCCACCAGCAGAGATTTGGCGGGCTTTAGCGGGTACAATGAGCAGTTCTTC
CATSRDLAGFSGYNEQFF
>TRBD2|TRBV4-3|NA|TRBJ2-7
TGCGCCAGCAGCCCCAGACTAGCGGGAGGGCTGTCCTACGAGCAGTACTTC
CASSPRLAGGLSYEQYF
>NA|TRBV7-2|NA|TRBJ2-7
TGTGCCAGCAGCTTAGGGGGGCAGGCTTCCTACGAGCAGTACTTC
CASSLGGQASYEQYF
>NA|TRBV28|NA|TRBJ1-1
TGTGCCAGCAGTTTGCCCGGTGGGACCAGGGCGGGGGCTTTCTTT
CASSLPGGTRAGAFF
>NA|TRBV27|NA|TRBJ1-5
TGTGCCAGCAGTTTGGGTGGGGGCTGGCGCAATCAGCCCCAGCATTTT
CASSLGGGWRNQPQHF
>NA|TRBV10-3|NA|TRBJ2-1
TGTGCCATCGGGCAGGGGGGTAATGAGCAGTTCTTC
CAIGQGGNEQFF